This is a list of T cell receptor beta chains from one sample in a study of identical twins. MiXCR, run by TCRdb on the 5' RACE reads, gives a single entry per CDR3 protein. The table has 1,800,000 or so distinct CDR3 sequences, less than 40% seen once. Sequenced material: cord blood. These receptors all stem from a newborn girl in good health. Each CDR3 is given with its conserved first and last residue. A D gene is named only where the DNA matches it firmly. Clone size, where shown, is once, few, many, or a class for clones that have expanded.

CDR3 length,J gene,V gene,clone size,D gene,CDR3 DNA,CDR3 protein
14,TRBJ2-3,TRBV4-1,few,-,TGCGCCAGCAGCCAAGTGAGAGGCCGGGATACGCAGTATTTT,CASSQVRGRDTQYF
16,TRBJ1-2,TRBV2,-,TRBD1,TGTGCCAGCAGTGAGGAGACAGGGCGGGGGATGTATGGCTACACCTTC,CASSEETGRGMYGYTF
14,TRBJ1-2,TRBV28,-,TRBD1,TGTGCCAGCAGTCGTCGGACAGGGAAATATGGCTACACCTTC,CASSRRTGKYGYTF
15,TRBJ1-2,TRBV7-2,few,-,TGTGCCAGCAGCTTAGAGTCCTCAACTAACTATGGCTACACCTTC,CASSLESSTNYGYTF
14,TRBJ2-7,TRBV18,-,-,TGTGCCAGCTCTAGTGAAAGCTCCTACAATGAGCAGTACTTC,CASSSESSYNEQYF
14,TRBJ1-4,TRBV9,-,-,TGTGCCAGCAGCGTAGGGCGGGAGAGTGAAAAACTGTTTTTT,CASSVGRESEKLFF
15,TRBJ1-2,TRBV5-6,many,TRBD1,TGTGCCAGCAGCTTGACCTTTACAGGGGGCTATGGCTACACCTTC,CASSLTFTGGYGYTF
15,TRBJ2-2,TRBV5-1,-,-,TGCGCCAGCAGCTTGCGGTCGGCATCGACCGGGGAGCTGTTTTTT,CASSLRSASTGELFF
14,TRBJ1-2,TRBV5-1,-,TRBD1,TGTGCCAGCAGCCTAGGGACAGGGGAGTATGGCTACACCTTC,CASSLGTGEYGYTF
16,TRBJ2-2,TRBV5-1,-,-,TGCGCCAGCAGCTTGTGGAAAGCGCCGAACACCGGGGAGCTGTTTTTT,CASSLWKAPNTGELFF
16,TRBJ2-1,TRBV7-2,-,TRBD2,TGTGCCAGCAGCTTAGTAGCGGGGGTGCTTCAAGAGACCCAGTTCTTC,CASSLVAGVLQETQFF
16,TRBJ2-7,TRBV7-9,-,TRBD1,TGTGCCAGCAGCCCACCCTTGGGACAGGGATTCTACGAGCAGTACTTC,CASSPPLGQGFYEQYF
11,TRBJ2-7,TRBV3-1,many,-,TGTGCCAGCAGCCAGACTAGTAACCAGTACTTC,CASSQTSNQYF
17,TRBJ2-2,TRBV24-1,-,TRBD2,TGTGCCACCAGTGATTTGTGGGCTAGCGGGAGGGCCGGGGAGCTGTTTTTT,CATSDLWASGRAGELFF
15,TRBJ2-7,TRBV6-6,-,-,TGTGCCAGCAGTTACTCGACTGCGGGCTCCTACGAGCAGTACTTC,CASSYSTAGSYEQYF
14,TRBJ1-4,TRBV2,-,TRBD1,TGTGCCAGCAGTGTGGACAGGGGAGGTGAAAAACTGTTTTTT,CASSVDRGGEKLFF
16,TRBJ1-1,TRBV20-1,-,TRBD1,TGCAGTGCCTCGCAGGGGGCCCTATCCTCGAACACTGAAGCTTTCTTT,CSASQGALSSNTEAFF
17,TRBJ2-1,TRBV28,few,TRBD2,TGTGCCAGCAGACCTGGACTAGCGGGAGTACCCTACAATGAGCAGTTCTTC,CASRPGLAGVPYNEQFF
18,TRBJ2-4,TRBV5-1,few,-,TGCGCCAGCAGCTTGGAAGCAGGGTGGGATCTAGCCAAAAACATTCAGTACTTC,CASSLEAGWDLAKNIQYF
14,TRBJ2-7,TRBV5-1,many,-,TGTGCCAGCAGCTTAGGGGGGACAGCCTACGAGCAGTACTTC,CASSLGGTAYEQYF
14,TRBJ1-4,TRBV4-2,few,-,TGTGCCAGCAGCCAGAATCGGGCGACGGAAAAACTGTTTTTT,CASSQNRATEKLFF
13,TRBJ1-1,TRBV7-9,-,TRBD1,TGTGCCACCGGGGAGCAGGGGGCGATTGAAGCTTTCTTT,CATGEQGAIEAFF
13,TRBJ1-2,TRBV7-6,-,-,TGTGCCAGCAGCCCGTCCGTCACCTATGACTACACCTTC,CASSPSVTYDYTF
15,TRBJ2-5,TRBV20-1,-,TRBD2,TGCAGTGCTACCCGGTGGACCAGGGAGGGGGAGACCCAGTACTTC,CSATRWTREGETQYF
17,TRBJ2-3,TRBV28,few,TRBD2,TGTGCCAGCAGTTTATACAGATGGACTAGCGGGAGGGATACGCAGTATTTT,CASSLYRWTSGRDTQYF
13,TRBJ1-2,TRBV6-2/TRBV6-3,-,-,TGTGCCAGCAGTTACTCGCATAACTATGGCTACACCTTC,CASSYSHNYGYTF
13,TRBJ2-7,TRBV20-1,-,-,TGCAGTGCTGCTGGGACTGACTACAATGAGCAGTACTTC,CSAAGTDYNEQYF
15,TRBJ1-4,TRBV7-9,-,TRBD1,TGTGCCAGCAGCCGTTCACAGGGGCCTAATGAAAAACTGTTTTTT,CASSRSQGPNEKLFF
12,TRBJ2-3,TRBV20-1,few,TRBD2,TGCAGTGCTTCTAGCGGGAGCTATACGCAGTATTTT,CSASSGSYTQYF
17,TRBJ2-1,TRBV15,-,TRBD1,TGTGCCACCAGCAGAGGGCCCGGGACAGGGGAGTACAATGAGCAGTTCTTC,CATSRGPGTGEYNEQFF
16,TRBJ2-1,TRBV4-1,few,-,TGCGCCAGCAGCCAAGCAGGTCTAGAGGCCTACAATGAGCAGTTCTTC,CASSQAGLEAYNEQFF
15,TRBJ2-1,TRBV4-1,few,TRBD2,TGCGCCAGCAGCAAATTGGGACTAGTTAGGAATGAGCAGTTCTTC,CASSKLGLVRNEQFF
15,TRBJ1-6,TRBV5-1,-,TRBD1,TGCGCCAGCAGCGGAAGACAGGGCGGGCATTCACCCCTCCACTTT,CASSGRQGGHSPLHF
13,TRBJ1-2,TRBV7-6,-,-,TGTGCCAGCAGCCCCAGCCGGGTGTATGGCTACACCTTC,CASSPSRVYGYTF
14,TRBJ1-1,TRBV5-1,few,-,TGCGCCAGCAGCGGACTAGGGGTGGCGACTGAAGCTTTCTTT,CASSGLGVATEAFF
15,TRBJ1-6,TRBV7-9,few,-,TGTGCCAGCAGCTTAGTTAGAGGGCATAATTCACCCCTCCACTTT,CASSLVRGHNSPLHF
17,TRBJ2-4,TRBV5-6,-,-,TGTGTCAGCAGTTCTGGACAGCCCGAACTAGCCAAAAACATTCAGTACTTC,CVSSSGQPELAKNIQYF